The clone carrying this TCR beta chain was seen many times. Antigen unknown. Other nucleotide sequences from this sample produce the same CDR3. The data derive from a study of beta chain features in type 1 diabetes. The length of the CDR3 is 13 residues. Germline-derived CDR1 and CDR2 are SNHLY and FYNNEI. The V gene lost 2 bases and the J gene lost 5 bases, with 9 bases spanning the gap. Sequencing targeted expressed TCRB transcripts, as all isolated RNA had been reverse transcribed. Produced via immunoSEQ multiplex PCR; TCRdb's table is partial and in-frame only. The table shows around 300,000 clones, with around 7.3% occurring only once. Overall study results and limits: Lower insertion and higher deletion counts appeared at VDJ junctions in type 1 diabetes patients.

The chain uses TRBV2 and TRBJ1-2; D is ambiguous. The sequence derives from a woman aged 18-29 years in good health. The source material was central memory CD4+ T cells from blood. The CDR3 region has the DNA TGTGCCAGCAGTGAAACCCCCGGGTATGGCTACACCTTC. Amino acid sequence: CASSETPGYGYTF.